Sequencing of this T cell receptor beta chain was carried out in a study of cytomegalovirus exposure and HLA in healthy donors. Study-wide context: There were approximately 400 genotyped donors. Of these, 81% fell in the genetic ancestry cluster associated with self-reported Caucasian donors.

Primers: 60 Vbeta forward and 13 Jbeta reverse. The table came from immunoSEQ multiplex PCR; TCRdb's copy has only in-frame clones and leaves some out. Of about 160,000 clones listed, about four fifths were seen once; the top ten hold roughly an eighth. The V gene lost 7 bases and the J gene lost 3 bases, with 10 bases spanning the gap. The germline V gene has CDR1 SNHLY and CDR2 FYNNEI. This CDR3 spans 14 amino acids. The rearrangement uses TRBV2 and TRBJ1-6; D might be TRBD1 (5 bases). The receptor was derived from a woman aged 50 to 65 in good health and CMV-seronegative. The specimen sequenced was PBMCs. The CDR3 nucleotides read TGTGCCAGCAACCGGGGGAACTATAATTCACCCCTCCACTTT. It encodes CASNRGNYNSPLHF.